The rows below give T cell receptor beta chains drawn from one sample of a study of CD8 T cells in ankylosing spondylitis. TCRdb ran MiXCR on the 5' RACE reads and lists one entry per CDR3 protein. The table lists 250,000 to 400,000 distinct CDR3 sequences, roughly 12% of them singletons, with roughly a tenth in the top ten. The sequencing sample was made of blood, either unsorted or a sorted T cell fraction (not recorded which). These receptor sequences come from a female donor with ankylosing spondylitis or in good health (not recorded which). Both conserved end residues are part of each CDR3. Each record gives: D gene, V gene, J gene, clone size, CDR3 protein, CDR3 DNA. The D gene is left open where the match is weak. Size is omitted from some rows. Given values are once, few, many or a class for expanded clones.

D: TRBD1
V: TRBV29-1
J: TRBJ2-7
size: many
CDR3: CSVTGTGAHEQYF
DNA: TGCAGCGTTACAGGGACAGGCGCCCACGAGCAGTACTTC

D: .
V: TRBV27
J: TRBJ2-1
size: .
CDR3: CASSRELSYNEQFF
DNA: TGTGCCAGCAGCCGCGAACTGTCCTACAATGAGCAGTTCTTC

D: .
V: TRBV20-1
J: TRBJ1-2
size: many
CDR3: CSARPLTGTGYGYTF
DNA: TGCAGTGCTAGGCCTTTAACAGGGACTGGCTATGGCTACACCTTC

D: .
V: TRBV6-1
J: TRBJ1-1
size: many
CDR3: CASSPWGVTEAFF
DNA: TGTGCCAGCAGTCCCTGGGGGGTAACTGAAGCTTTCTTT

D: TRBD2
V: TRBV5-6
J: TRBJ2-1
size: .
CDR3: CASSLLVGSGTYNEQFF
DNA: TGTGCCAGCAGCCTCCTGGTGGGTAGCGGGACCTACAATGAGCAGTTCTTC

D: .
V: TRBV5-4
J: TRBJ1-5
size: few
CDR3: CASSQDYNQPQHF
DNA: TGTGCCAGCAGCCAGGATTACAATCAGCCCCAGCATTTT

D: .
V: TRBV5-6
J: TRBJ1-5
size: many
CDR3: CASSLGSGGPQHF
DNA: TGTGCCAGCAGCTTGGGGAGCGGTGGGCCCCAGCATTTT

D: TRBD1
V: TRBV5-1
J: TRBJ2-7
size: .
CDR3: CASSPGGTGSYEQYF
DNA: TGCGCCAGCAGCCCCGGCGGGACAGGCTCCTACGAGCAGTACTTC

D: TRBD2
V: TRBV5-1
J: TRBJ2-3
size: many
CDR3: CASSFLAGGPDTQYF
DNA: TGCGCCAGCAGCTTTCTAGCGGGGGGTCCAGATACGCAGTATTTT

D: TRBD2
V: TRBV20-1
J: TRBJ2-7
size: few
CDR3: CSARALSTSGGPYEQYF
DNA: TGCAGTGCTAGAGCCCTCTCGACTAGCGGGGGACCCTACGAGCAGTACTTC

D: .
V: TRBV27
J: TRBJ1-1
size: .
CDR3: CASSFKSSGRTEAFF
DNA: TGTGCCAGCAGTTTTAAGTCGTCGGGGCGGACTGAAGCTTTCTTT

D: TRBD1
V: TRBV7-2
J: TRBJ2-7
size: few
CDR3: CASSPFESGTAPYEQYF
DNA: TGTGCCAGCAGCCCTTTTGAATCCGGGACAGCCCCATACGAGCAGTACTTC

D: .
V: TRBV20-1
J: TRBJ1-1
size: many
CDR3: CSASWGLNTEAFF
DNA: TGCAGTGCTAGCTGGGGCTTGAACACTGAAGCTTTCTTT